These 5 T cell receptor beta chains came from one sample sequenced in a study of blood T cell repertoires in COVID-19. Clones were read by immunoSEQ multiplex PCR, and TCRdb kept only the in-frame ones, dropping some. There are 350,000 to 450,000 clones in the sample; around 85% occur only once, and roughly 3.7% lies in the top ten. The source material was peripheral blood. The receptors derive from a woman aged 18-29 years with acute or convalescent COVID-19.

This chain uses TRBV28 with TRBJ1-5, with D tentatively TRBD1 (5 bases). The CDR3 has 14 amino acids. Per germline, CDR1 MDHEN and CDR2 SYDVKM. V shed 6 bases and J shed 0 bases, with 9 bases lying between them. CDR3 coding DNA: TGTGCCAGCAGGACAGTAGATAGCAATCAGCCCCAGCATTTT. This encodes CASRTVDSNQPQHF.

In this sample, this clone turned up a few times. This sequence joins TRBV7-3 and TRBJ1-1; unclear D gene. This CDR3 has 15 residues. Trimming pared 0 bases from V and 3 bases from J, leaving 11 bases between. Germline loops: CDR1 SGHTA, CDR2 FQGTGA. Written as DNA, the CDR3 is TGTGCCAGCAGCTTAACGCCAGGCGCCCACACTGAAGCTTTCTTT. Its translation: CASSLTPGAHTEAFF.

The rearrangement joins TRBV7-2 to TRBJ1-3; D is uncertain. Germline loops: CDR1 SGHTA, CDR2 FQGNSA. The CDR3 runs to 14 residues. V shed 2 bases and J shed 0 bases, with 5 bases lying between them. The CDR3 DNA sequence: TGTGCCAGCAGCTTAACTGGCTCTGGAAACACCATATATTTT. Translation gives CASSLTGSGNTIYF.

This chain's CDR3 is CASSDSSGNTIYF. The CDR3 DNA sequence: TGTGCCAGCAGTGATAGCTCTGGAAACACCATATATTTT. The chain recombines TRBV25-1 with TRBJ1-3; D remains unclear. V lost 3 bases and J lost 0, with 3 bases in between. Germline V gene lookup returns CDR1 MGHDK and CDR2 SYGVNS. CDR3 length: 13 amino acids. Variable domain in full (rest from reference TRBV25-1 and TRBJ1-3): EADIYQTPRYLVIGTGKKITLECSQTMGHDKMYWYQQDPGMELHLIHYSYGVNSTEKGDLSSESTVSRIRTEHFPLTLESARPSHTSQYLCASSDSSGNTIYFGEGSWLTVV.

The CDR3 is CASSRTGLAGYTF. The CDR3 DNA sequence: TGTGCCAGCAGCCGGACAGGGTTGGCTGGCTACACCTTC. The V and J genes are TRBV27 and TRBJ1-2, with 8 bases fitting TRBD1. Losses at the gene ends were 6 bases for V and 7 bases for J; bases not matched to a gene: 7. The germline V gene has CDR1 MNHEY and CDR2 SMNVEV (reference sequence). This CDR3 region has 13 residues.